This record covers a single TCR beta chain. Its specificity is unknown. The assay ran at deep level. Original methodology: Junction-only sequences without quality scores came from ImmunoSEQ, so filtering differed. TCRdb's table, derived via immunoSEQ multiplex PCR, lists solely in-frame clones and lacks some. V, J and clone size reflect that table, while D and trimming were determined from the DNA. The sample lists around 940,000 clones; roughly 72% were seen once. Germline V gene lookup returns CDR1 SGHTA and CDR2 FQGNSA. V shed 5 bases and J shed 2 bases, with 14 bases lying between them. The CDR3 sequence is 15 residues long. The data belong to a study of shared clonotypes between healthy human individuals. Study in general: For every donor, three CD4 naive, three CD4 memory, two CD8 naive and one CD8 memory plates were used.

Notes on the study in general: For sorted subsets, rarefaction showed incomplete sequencing despite large depth.

The TCR comes from a man younger than 30 in good health. Specimen: memory CD4+ T cells sorted from blood. Subset: CD45RA-negative fraction. The rearrangement links TRBV7-2 to TRBJ2-3; the D call may be TRBD1 or TRBD2 (6 bases each). CDR3: CASSPQGRDTDTQYF. DNA for the CDR3: TGTGCCAGCAGCCCTCAGGGGCGGGACACAGATACGCAGTATTTT.